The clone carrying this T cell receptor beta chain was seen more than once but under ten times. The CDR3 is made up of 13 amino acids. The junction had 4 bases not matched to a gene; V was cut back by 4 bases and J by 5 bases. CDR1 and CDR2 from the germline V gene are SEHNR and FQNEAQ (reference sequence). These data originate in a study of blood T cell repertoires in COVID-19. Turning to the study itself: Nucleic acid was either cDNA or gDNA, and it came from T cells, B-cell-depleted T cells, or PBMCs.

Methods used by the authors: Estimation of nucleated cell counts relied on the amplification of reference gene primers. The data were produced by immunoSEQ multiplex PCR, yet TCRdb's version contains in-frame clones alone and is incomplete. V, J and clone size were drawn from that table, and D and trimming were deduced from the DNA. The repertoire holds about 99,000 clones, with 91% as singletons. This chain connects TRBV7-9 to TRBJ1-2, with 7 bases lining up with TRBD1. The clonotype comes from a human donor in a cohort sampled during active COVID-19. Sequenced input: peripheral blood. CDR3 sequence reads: CASSSKTGYGYTF. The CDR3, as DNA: TGTGCCAGCAGCTCAAAGACAGGGTATGGCTACACCTTC.